The TCR beta chain under discussion was sequenced for a study of shared clonotypes between healthy human individuals. Measured with immunoSEQ multiplex PCR; TCRdb has only the in-frame clones, and not every one. This sample yields more than 2,000,000 clones, of which over 90% are seen a single time; 0.39% belongs to the top ten. Study-level points and caveats: Sequencing depth was expected to affect clonotype sharing among donors.

There are 15 residues in the CDR3. Germline V gene data show CDR1 as SGDLS and CDR2 as YYNGEE. J lost 2 bases, V lost 4 bases, and 5 bases had no gene match. Concerning this clone: Its antigen is still unknown. In the same sample, other DNA sequences code for this CDR3.

The sample was naive CD4+ T cells from PBMCs. Subset noted: CD45RA+ positively selected. The rearrangement joins TRBV9 to TRBJ2-1; 8 positions match TRBD2. This receptor was taken from a man aged 18 to 35 in good health. Some clones in this sample may be carry-over from other donors' samples. CDR3 region: CASSPREGAYNEQFF. The CDR3 nucleotides are TGTGCCAGCAGCCCCCGGGAGGGGGCCTACAATGAGCAGTTCTTC.